These T cell receptor beta chains were read from a single sample in a study of blood T cells in healthy people across ages. MiXCR was run by TCRdb on the 5' RACE reads, yielding one entry per CDR3 protein. The sample lists 1.5 million to 2 million distinct CDR3 sequences; about 28% were seen once. The sample taken for sequencing was blood. The receptors here all came from a woman in her 30s in good health. The CDR3 runs from the conserved cysteine through the conserved F or W. A D gene is named only where the DNA matches it firmly. The size field is filled for only some rows; it gives once, few, many or a size class.

abundance,j_gene,d_gene,v_gene,CDR3aa,CDR3nt
.,TRBJ2-7,.,TRBV6-2/TRBV6-3,CASKGKTLWSHEQYF,TGTGCCAGCAAGGGAAAGACCTTGTGGTCCCACGAGCAGTACTTC
few,TRBJ1-2,.,TRBV6-2/TRBV6-3,CASRTSGHSGTYGYTF,TGTGCCAGCAGAACATCTGGACACTCCGGAACGTATGGCTACACCTTC
.,TRBJ1-6,TRBD1,TRBV6-2/TRBV6-3,CASSNRDSAYNSPFHF,TGTGCCAGCAGTAACCGGGACAGTGCCTATAATTCACCCTTCCACTTT
.,TRBJ2-1,.,TRBV7-9,CASSLGSSREQFF,TGTGCCAGCAGCTTAGGCTCTAGCAGAGAGCAGTTCTTC
few,TRBJ1-2,.,TRBV9,CASSAGNYDYTF,TGTGCCAGCAGCGCTGGTAACTATGACTACACCTTC
.,TRBJ2-5,TRBD2,TRBV6-1,CASSEVGGGKTQYF,TGTGCCAGCAGTGAAGTCGGGGGAGGGAAGACCCAGTACTTC
many,TRBJ2-1,.,TRBV4-3,CASSQDDPAGDSYNEQFF,TGCGCCAGCAGCCAAGATGACCCCGCGGGCGACTCCTACAATGAGCAGTTCTTC
.,TRBJ2-3,TRBD2,TRBV7-2,CASSLDSSGRSDTQYF,TGTGCCAGCAGCTTAGACTCTAGCGGGAGGTCAGATACGCAGTATTTT
.,TRBJ2-7,.,TRBV5-1,CASSSSGPETAYEQYF,TGCGCCAGCAGCTCCTCCGGGCCTGAGACCGCCTACGAGCAGTACTTC
.,TRBJ2-2,.,TRBV12-3/TRBV12-4,CASRMGSIHTGELFF,TGTGCCAGCAGAATGGGCTCTATCCATACCGGGGAGCTGTTTTTT
.,TRBJ2-6,.,TRBV28,CAGDRTSGANVLTF,TGTGCCGGCGACAGGACCTCTGGGGCCAACGTCCTGACTTTC
.,TRBJ2-6,TRBD1,TRBV9,CTSSGTGVGANVLTF,TGTACCAGCAGCGGGACAGGGGTAGGGGCCAACGTCCTGACTTTC
.,TRBJ2-1,.,TRBV6-1,CASSGLVGGANNEQFF,TGTGCCAGCAGTGGATTAGTGGGGGGAGCGAACAATGAGCAGTTCTTC
.,TRBJ2-7,.,TRBV3-1,CVSSHERGLEQYF,TGTGTCAGCAGCCATGAACGGGGGCTAGAGCAGTACTTC
.,TRBJ1-2,.,TRBV3-1,CASSQELSGYTF,TGTGCCAGCAGCCAAGAACTATCTGGCTACACCTTC
few,TRBJ2-3,TRBD2,TRBV19,CASGLRLAGSTQYF,TGTGCCAGTGGACTTCGACTAGCGGGGTCGACGCAGTATTTT
.,TRBJ2-1,TRBD2,TRBV3-1,CASSQEVGLANEQFF,TGTGCCAGCAGCCAAGAGGTAGGACTAGCGAATGAGCAGTTCTTC
many,TRBJ2-7,.,TRBV14,CASSQGPALSYEQYF,TGTGCCAGCAGCCAAGGGCCCGCTTTGTCCTACGAGCAGTACTTC
few,TRBJ2-1,TRBD2,TRBV2,CASTDLAGDYEQFF,TGTGCCAGCACGGACCTAGCGGGAGACTATGAGCAGTTCTTC
few,TRBJ2-5,.,TRBV14,CASSQVGGRQYF,TGTGCCAGCAGCCAAGTCGGCGGGCGGCAGTACTTC
few,TRBJ1-1,.,TRBV3-1,CASSHGQNKAFF,TGTGCCAGCAGCCACGGACAGAATAAAGCTTTCTTT
few,TRBJ2-5,.,TRBV20-1,CSASSPRVAQETQYF,TGCAGTGCTAGTTCCCCCAGGGTAGCCCAAGAGACCCAGTACTTC
few,TRBJ2-7,TRBD2,TRBV16,CAGSQSRTSHTYEQYF,TGTGCCGGCAGCCAATCTCGGACTAGCCACACTTACGAGCAGTACTTC
.,TRBJ2-1,TRBD1,TRBV5-1,CASSWVVGQGEQFF,TGCGCCAGCAGCTGGGTGGTGGGACAGGGGGAGCAGTTCTTC
many,TRBJ2-7,TRBD2,TRBV18,CASSPPLRTSGTYEQYF,TGTGCCAGCTCACCGCCCCTTCGGACTAGCGGGACCTACGAGCAGTACTTC
.,TRBJ1-4,TRBD1,TRBV20-1,CSASDAQGDEKLFF,TGCAGTGCTAGTGACGCACAGGGGGATGAAAAACTGTTTTTT
.,TRBJ1-5,TRBD1,TRBV28,CASTSRQGGNQPQHF,TGTGCCAGCACTAGTAGGCAGGGGGGTAATCAGCCCCAGCATTTT
.,TRBJ2-3,.,TRBV12-3/TRBV12-4,CASSGGARDTQYF,TGTGCCAGCAGTGGTGGGGCGCGGGATACGCAGTATTTT
.,TRBJ2-1,TRBD2,TRBV7-6,CASSLDSGGAMGSYNEQFF,TGTGCCAGCAGCTTAGACAGCGGGGGCGCCATGGGCTCCTACAATGAGCAGTTCTTC
few,TRBJ2-6,.,TRBV7-2,CASSLVGVGGRSGANVLTF,TGTGCCAGCAGCTTAGTAGGAGTGGGGGGGCGCAGCGGGGCCAACGTCCTGACTTTC
.,TRBJ1-1,TRBD1,TRBV6-5,CASSYSTGLSEAFF,TGTGCCAGCAGTTACTCGACAGGGTTGAGTGAAGCTTTCTTT
.,TRBJ1-5,.,TRBV9,CASSAGPGTPSQPQHF,TGTGCCAGCAGCGCCGGACCCGGGACCCCGAGTCAGCCCCAGCATTTT
many,TRBJ2-4,.,TRBV28,CASSTTKNIQYF,TGTGCCAGCAGCACTACCAAAAACATTCAGTACTTC
.,TRBJ2-7,TRBD2,TRBV27,CASSARTSGRGYEQYF,TGTGCCAGCAGTGCTCGGACTAGCGGGAGGGGATACGAGCAGTACTTC
.,TRBJ2-5,.,TRBV14,CASSQVRGGTQYF,TGCGCCAGCAGCCAAGTTAGGGGAGGGACCCAGTACTTC
many,TRBJ1-2,TRBD1,TRBV12-3/TRBV12-4,CASSFQGARTYGYTF,TGTGCCAGCAGTTTTCAGGGGGCGCGTACCTATGGCTACACCTTC
many,TRBJ2-5,TRBD1,TRBV24-1,CATSDPTGGRETQYF,TGTGCCACCAGTGATCCGACAGGGGGAAGAGAGACCCAGTACTTC
.,TRBJ2-3,TRBD1,TRBV6-6,CASSDTGDSTDTQYF,TGTGCCAGCAGTGACACAGGGGATAGCACAGATACGCAGTATTTT
.,TRBJ2-3,TRBD2,TRBV20-1,CSAALASGGPDTQYF,TGCAGTGCTGCCCTAGCTAGCGGGGGCCCTGATACGCAGTATTTT
many,TRBJ2-7,TRBD1,TRBV28,CASRQGDRGLHEQYF,TGTGCCAGCAGGCAAGGGGACAGGGGCCTCCACGAGCAGTACTTC
.,TRBJ2-7,.,TRBV12-3/TRBV12-4,CASSPRGPNYEQYF,TGTGCCAGCAGTCCCCGGGGCCCAAACTACGAGCAGTACTTC
many,TRBJ2-5,.,TRBV7-2,CASSLASLAPETQYF,TGTGCCAGCAGCTTAGCGTCGCTAGCGCCAGAGACCCAGTACTTC